Shown below are 14 T cell receptor beta chains from a single sample sequenced in a study of cytomegalovirus exposure and HLA in healthy donors. The PCR was carried out with 60 Vbeta primers and 13 Jbeta primers. The method was immunoSEQ multiplex PCR; TCRdb's version includes in-frame clones alone and lacks a portion of them. Here the sample spans 95,000 to 150,000 clones, 77% being singletons. What was sequenced was PBMCs. The source of these receptors is a human donor in good health.

V and J are TRBV7-3 and TRBJ2-5; a weak D match, TRBD2 (6 bases). The CDR3 has 15 residues. Trimming shortened V by 2 bases and J by 5 bases, and 15 bases separated the two germline ends. Germline values: CDR1 SGHTA, CDR2 FQGTGA. In nucleotides, the CDR3 is TGTGCCAGCAGCTTAGACGGGGGACCCTTCGAGACCCAGTACTTC. Translated: CASSLDGGPFETQYF.

The chain joins TRBV19 to TRBJ1-4; D gene uncertain. Trimming pared 1 base from V and 5 bases from J, leaving 11 bases between. This CDR3 is built from 15 residues. CDR1 and CDR2 (germline): LNHDA, SQIVND (reference sequence). The CDR3 here is CASSIGVGGNEKLFF. The CDR3 DNA reads TGTGCCAGTAGTATAGGGGTCGGAGGGAATGAAAAACTGTTTTTT.

In its sample, this clone was seen a few times. The chain has TRBV5-1 and TRBJ2-7; the match to TRBD2 covers 12 bases. The J segment lost 7 bases and the V segment lost 4 bases, leaving 9 bases of the junction unmatched. CDR1 is SGHRS, CDR2 YFSETQ, per germline. This CDR3 has 15 residues. The CDR3 sequence: CASSPGLAGSVEQYF. The DNA for the CDR3 is TGCGCCAGCAGCCCCGGACTAGCGGGATCAGTAGAGCAGTACTTC.

The gene calls are TRBV27 and TRBJ2-1, with D possibly matching TRBD2 (6 bases). Trimming cost V 3 bases and J 6 bases, with 12 bases left between them. Germline V gene lookup returns CDR1 MNHEY and CDR2 SMNVEV (reference sequence). There are 14 residues in the CDR3. The CDR3 DNA reads TGTGCCAGCAGTTTCCCCGGGACTGCCAATGAGCAGTTCTTC. The encoded protein is CASSFPGTANEQFF.

The chain uses TRBV27 and TRBJ1-2, with D unresolved. This CDR3 region has 15 residues. Germline V lookup: CDR1 MNHEY, CDR2 SMNVEV (reference sequence). The ends were cut back, 2 bases at V and 4 bases at J, with 14 bases in the middle. CDR3 region: CASSLTGVSAYGYTF. The CDR3 DNA reads TGTGCCAGCAGTTTAACCGGGGTCAGTGCCTATGGCTACACCTTC.

The chain recombines TRBV6-1 with TRBJ1-4; D perhaps matches TRBD1 (5 bases). This CDR3 is built from 14 residues. V shed 3 bases and J shed 6 bases, with 11 bases lying between them. Germline CDR1 is MNHNS and CDR2 is SASEGT. The CDR3 reads CASSEMGGDEKLFF. The DNA of the CDR3 is TGTGCCAGCAGTGAGATGGGGGGGGATGAAAAACTGTTTTTT.

The chain uses TRBV11-1 and TRBJ2-1; D remains unclear. V gave up 2 bases and J gave up 7 bases, with 9 bases separating them. The CDR3 is 13 residues long. Germline loops: CDR1 SGHAT, CDR2 FQDESV (reference sequence). The CDR3 bases are TGTGCCAGCAGCTTATTTCGCGGTAATGAGCAGTTCTTC. Encoded protein: CASSLFRGNEQFF.

This clone came up once. The chain links TRBV19 to TRBJ1-2, with D possibly being TRBD1 (6 bases). The CDR3 has 14 residues. The V end lost 3 bases, the J end lost 4 bases, and 12 bases lay between the germline ends. The V gene's germline CDR1 is LNHDA and CDR2 SQIVND (reference sequence). CDR3: CASSMDRDIYGYTF. Written as DNA, the CDR3 is TGTGCCAGTAGTATGGACCGGGACATCTATGGCTACACCTTC.

The rearrangement uses TRBV28 and TRBJ1-5; 7 bases align to TRBD1. CDR1 is MDHEN and CDR2 is SYDVKM in the germline V gene. V was pared by 6 bases and J by 2 bases, with 10 bases of the junction left unmatched. The CDR3 loop spans 16 amino acids. The chain's CDR3 is CASSRDRVKGNQPQHF. Here the CDR3 DNA reads TGTGCCAGCAGCCGAGACAGGGTTAAGGGCAATCAGCCCCAGCATTTT.

The genes are TRBV15 and TRBJ2-7; weak D call: TRBD2 (6 bases). The CDR3 contains 16 residues. V lost 1 base and J lost 0, with 13 bases in between. Germline V gives CDR1 LNHNV, CDR2 YYDKDF (reference sequence). The CDR3 coding sequence is TGTGCCACCAGCAGAGTGGAGGGGACGAGCTCCTACGAGCAGTACTTC. Protein: CATSRVEGTSSYEQYF.

J is TRBJ2-7 and V is TRBV28; 10 nucleotides match TRBD2. J lost 3 bases, V lost 6 bases, and 14 bases had no gene match. The CDR3 is 17 amino acids. Germline CDR1 is MDHEN and CDR2 is SYDVKM. The CDR3 nucleotides read TGTGCCAGCAGCCTGGATCTAGCGGGAGAAATTGACTACGAGCAGTACTTC. It translates to CASSLDLAGEIDYEQYF.

This sequence joins TRBV27 and TRBJ2-4; 10 positions agree with TRBD1. V was pared by 8 bases and J by 7 bases, with 2 bases of the junction left unmatched. This CDR3 comprises 12 residues. Germline lookup yields CDR1 MNHEY and CDR2 SMNVEV (reference sequence). CDR3 loop: CASAGQGNIQYF. Here the CDR3 DNA reads TGTGCCAGCGCGGGACAGGGGAACATTCAGTACTTC.

This clone was seen more than once but under ten times. V gene TRBV6-1 combines with J gene TRBJ1-2; D is ambiguous. The germline gives CDR1 MNHNS, CDR2 SASEGT. This CDR3 contains 12 residues. Trimming removed 7 bases from V and 2 bases from J, with 8 bases in between. The CDR3 DNA follows: TGTGCCAGCAAACAGAGAAACTATGGCTACACCTTC. Residues: CASKQRNYGYTF.

This chain uses TRBV11-2 with TRBJ2-3; 7 nucleotides agree with TRBD2. From germline, CDR1 is SGHAT and CDR2 FQNNGV. The length of the CDR3 is 15 residues. The trim removed 4 bases at V and 0 bases at J, leaving 4 bases unmatched. CDR3 amino acids: CASSSSGGSTDTQYF. DNA of the CDR3: TGTGCCAGCAGCTCGTCGGGGGGAAGCACAGATACGCAGTATTTT.